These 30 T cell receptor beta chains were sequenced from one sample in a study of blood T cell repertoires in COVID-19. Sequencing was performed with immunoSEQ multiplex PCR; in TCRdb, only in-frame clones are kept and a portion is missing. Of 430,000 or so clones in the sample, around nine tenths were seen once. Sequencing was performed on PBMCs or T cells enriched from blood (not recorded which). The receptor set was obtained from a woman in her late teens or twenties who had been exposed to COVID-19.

The CDR3 nucleotides read TGCGCCAGCAGCTTCGGACAGACGTATAATTCACCCCTCCACTTT. Protein sequence: CASSFGQTYNSPLHF. The chain has TRBV5-1 and TRBJ1-6; D possibly corresponds to TRBD1 (6 bases). The V gene lost 2 bases and the J gene lost 4 bases, with 10 bases spanning the gap. Germline lookup yields CDR1 SGHRS and CDR2 YFSETQ. CDR3 size: 15 residues. The entire variable domain, with the rest obtained from reference TRBV5-1 and TRBJ1-6, is as follows: KAGVTQTPRYLIKTRGQQVTLSCSPISGHRSVSWYQQTPGQGLQFLFEYFSETQRNKGNFPGRFSGRQFSNSRSEMNVSTLELGDSALYLCASSFGQTYNSPLHFGNGTRLTVT.

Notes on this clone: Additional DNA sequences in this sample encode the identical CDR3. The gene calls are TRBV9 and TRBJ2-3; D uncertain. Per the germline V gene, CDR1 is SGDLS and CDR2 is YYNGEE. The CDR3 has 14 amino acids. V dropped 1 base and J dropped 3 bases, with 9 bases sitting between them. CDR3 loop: CASSVSPSTDTQYF. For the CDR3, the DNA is TGTGCCAGCAGCGTATCTCCTAGTACAGATACGCAGTATTTT.

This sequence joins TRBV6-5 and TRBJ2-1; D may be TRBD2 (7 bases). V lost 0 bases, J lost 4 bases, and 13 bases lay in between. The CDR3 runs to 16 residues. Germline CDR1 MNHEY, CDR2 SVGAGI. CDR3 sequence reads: CASSYSTGGSYNEQFF. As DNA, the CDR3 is TGTGCCAGCAGTTACTCGACGGGGGGCTCATACAATGAGCAGTTCTTC.

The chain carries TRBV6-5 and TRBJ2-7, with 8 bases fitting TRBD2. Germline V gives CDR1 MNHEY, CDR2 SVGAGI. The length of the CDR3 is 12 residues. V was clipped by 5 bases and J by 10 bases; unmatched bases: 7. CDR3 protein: CASSTGTSAQYF. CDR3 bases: TGTGCCAGCAGTACCGGGACTAGTGCACAGTACTTC.

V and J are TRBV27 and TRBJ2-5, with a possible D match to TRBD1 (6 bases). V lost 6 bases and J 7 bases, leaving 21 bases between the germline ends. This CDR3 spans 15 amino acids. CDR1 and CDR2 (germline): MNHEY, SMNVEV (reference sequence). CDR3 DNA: TGTGCCAGCAGCCCAACAGGGTTGGCCGTCGGGACCCAGTACTTC. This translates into CASSPTGLAVGTQYF.

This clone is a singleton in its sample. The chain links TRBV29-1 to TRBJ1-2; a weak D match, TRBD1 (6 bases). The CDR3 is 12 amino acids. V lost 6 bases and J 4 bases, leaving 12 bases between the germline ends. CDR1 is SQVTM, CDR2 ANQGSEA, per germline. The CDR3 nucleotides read TGCAGCGTGAGACAGGCAGGCTATGGCTACACCTTC. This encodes CSVRQAGYGYTF.

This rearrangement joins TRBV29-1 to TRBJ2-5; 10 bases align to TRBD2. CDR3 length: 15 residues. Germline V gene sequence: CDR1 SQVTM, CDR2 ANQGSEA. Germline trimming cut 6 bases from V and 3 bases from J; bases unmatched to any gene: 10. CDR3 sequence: CSVGPSGGAKETQYF. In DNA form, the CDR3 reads TGCAGCGTCGGTCCTAGCGGGGGAGCTAAAGAGACCCAGTACTTC.

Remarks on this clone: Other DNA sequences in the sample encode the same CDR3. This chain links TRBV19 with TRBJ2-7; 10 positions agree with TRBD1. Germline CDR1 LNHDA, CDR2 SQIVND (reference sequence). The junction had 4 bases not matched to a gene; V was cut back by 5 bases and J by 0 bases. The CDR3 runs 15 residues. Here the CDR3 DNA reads TGTGCCAGTAGTGTGGGACAGGGGAGCTCCTACGAGCAGTACTTC. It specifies CASSVGQGSSYEQYF. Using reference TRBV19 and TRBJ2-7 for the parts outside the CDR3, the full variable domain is DGGITQSPKYLFRKEGQNVTLSCEQNLNHDAMYWYRQDPGQGLRLIYYSQIVNDFQKGDIAEGYSVSREKKESFPLTVTSAQKNPTAFYLCASSVGQGSSYEQYFGPGTRLTVT.

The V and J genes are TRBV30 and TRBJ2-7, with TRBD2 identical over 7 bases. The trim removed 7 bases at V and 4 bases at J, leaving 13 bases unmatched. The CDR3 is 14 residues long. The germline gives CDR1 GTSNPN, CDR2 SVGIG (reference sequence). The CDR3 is CASSAGSGAYEQYF. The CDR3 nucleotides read TGTGCCTCCTCCGCGGGGAGCGGGGCATACGAGCAGTACTTC.

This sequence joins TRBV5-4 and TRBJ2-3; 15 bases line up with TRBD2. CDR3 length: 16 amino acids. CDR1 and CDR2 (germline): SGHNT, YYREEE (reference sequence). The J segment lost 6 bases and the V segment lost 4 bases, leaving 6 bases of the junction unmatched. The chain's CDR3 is CASSMGLAGGGDTQYF. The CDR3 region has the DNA TGTGCCAGCAGCATGGGACTAGCGGGGGGAGGGGATACGCAGTATTTT.

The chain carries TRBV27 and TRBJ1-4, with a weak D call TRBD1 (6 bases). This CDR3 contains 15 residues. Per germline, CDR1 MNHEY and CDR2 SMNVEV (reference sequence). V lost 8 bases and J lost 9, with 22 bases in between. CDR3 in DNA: TGTGCCAGCCAAACCCTGGGGGGGGCCGATCAAAAACTGTTTTTT. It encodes CASQTLGGADQKLFF.

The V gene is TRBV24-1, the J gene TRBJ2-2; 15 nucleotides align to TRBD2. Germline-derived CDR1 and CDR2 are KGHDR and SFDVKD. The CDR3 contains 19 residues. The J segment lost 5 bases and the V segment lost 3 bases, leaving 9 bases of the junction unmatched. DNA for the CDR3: TGTGCCACCAGTGATCCGGGACTAGCGGGGGGCACACAAACCGGGGAGCTGTTTTTT. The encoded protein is CATSDPGLAGGTQTGELFF.

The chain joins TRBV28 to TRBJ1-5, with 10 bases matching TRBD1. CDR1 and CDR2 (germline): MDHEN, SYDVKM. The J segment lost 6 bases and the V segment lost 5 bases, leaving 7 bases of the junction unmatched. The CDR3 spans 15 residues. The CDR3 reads CASSPPTGGLQPQHF. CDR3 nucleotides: TGTGCCAGCAGTCCCCCGACAGGGGGCCTTCAGCCCCAGCATTTT. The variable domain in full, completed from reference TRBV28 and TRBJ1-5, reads DVKVTQSSRYLVKRTGEKVFLECVQDMDHENMFWYRQDPGLGLRLIYFSYDVKMKEKGDIPEGYSVSREKKERFSLILESASTNQTSMYLCASSPPTGGLQPQHFGDGTRLSIL.

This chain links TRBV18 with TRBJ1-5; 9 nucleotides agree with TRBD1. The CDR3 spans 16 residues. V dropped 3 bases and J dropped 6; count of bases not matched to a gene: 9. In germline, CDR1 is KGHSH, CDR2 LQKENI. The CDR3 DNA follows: TGTGCCAGCTCACCCCTCGGACAGGGGAAAGGTCAGCCCCAGCATTTT. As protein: CASSPLGQGKGQPQHF.

This chain's CDR3 is CASSLVGAANNEQFF. The CDR3, as DNA: TGTGCCAGCAGCTTGGTCGGTGCGGCGAACAATGAGCAGTTCTTC. V and J are TRBV5-4 and TRBJ2-1; D remains ambiguous. Germline assignment: CDR1 SGHNT and CDR2 YYREEE (reference sequence). V was clipped by 0 bases and J by 5 bases, with 12 bases between them. The CDR3 spans 15 residues.

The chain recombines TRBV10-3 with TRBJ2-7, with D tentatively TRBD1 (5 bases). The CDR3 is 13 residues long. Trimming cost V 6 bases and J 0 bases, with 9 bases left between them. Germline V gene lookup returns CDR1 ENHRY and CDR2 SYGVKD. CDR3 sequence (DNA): TGTGCCATCAGGGAGACAGACTCCTACGAGCAGTACTTC. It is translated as CAIRETDSYEQYF.

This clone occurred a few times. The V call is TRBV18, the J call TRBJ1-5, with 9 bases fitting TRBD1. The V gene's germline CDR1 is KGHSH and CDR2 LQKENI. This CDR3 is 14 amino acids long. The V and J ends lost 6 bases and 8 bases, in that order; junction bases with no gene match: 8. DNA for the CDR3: TGTGCCAGCTCCCTACAGGGGGCGCGTGAGCCCCAGCATTTT. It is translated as CASSLQGAREPQHF.

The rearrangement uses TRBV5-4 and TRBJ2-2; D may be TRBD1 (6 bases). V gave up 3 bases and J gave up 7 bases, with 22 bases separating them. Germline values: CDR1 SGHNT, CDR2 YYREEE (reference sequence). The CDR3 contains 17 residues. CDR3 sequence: CASSSLQGRGAIGELFF. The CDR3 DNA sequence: TGTGCCAGCAGCTCCTTACAGGGAAGAGGAGCCATCGGGGAGCTGTTTTTT. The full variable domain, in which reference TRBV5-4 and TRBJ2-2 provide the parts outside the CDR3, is ETGVTQSPTHLIKTRGQQVTLRCSSQSGHNTVSWYQQALGQGPQFIFQYYREEENGRGNFPPRFSGLQFPNYSSELNVNALELDDSALYLCASSSLQGRGAIGELFFGEGSRLTVL.

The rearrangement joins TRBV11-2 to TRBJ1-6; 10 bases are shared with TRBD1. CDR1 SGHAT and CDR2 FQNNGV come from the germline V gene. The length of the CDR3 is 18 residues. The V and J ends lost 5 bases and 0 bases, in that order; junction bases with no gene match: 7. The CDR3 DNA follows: TGTGCCAGCAGCCCCCGGACAGGGGGTAGCTCCTATAATTCACCCCTCCACTTT. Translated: CASSPRTGGSSYNSPLHF. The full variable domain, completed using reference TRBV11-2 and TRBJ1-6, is EAGVAQSPRYKIIEKRQSVAFWCNPISGHATLYWYQQILGQGPKLLIQFQNNGVVDDSQLPKDRFSAERLKGVDSTLKIQPAKLEDSAVYLCASSPRTGGSSYNSPLHFGNGTRLTVT.

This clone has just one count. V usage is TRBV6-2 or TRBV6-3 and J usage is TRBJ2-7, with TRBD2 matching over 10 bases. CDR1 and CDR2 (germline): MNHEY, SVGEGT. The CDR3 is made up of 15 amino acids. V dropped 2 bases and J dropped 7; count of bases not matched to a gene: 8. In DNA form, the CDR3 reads TGTGCCAGCAGTTACCCACATCTAGCGGGAGAAGAGCAGTACTTC. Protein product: CASSYPHLAGEEQYF.

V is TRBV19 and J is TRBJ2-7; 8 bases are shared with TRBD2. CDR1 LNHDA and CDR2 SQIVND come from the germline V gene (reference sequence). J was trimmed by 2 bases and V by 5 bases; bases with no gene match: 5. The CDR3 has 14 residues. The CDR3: CASSDSGAPYEQYF. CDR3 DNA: TGTGCCAGTAGTGATAGCGGGGCGCCCTACGAGCAGTACTTC.

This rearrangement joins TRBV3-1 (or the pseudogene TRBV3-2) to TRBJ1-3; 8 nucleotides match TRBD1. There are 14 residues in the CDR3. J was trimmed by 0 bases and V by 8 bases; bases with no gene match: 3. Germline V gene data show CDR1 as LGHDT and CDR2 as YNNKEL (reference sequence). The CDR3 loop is CASGTGGSGNTIYF. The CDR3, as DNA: TGTGCCAGCGGTACAGGGGGCTCTGGAAACACCATATATTTT.

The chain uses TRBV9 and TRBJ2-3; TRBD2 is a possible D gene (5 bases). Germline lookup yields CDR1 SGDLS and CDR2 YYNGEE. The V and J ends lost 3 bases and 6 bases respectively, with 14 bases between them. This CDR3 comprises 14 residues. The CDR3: CASSAPYGEDTQYF. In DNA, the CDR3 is TGTGCCAGCAGCGCTCCCTATGGGGAGGATACGCAGTATTTT.

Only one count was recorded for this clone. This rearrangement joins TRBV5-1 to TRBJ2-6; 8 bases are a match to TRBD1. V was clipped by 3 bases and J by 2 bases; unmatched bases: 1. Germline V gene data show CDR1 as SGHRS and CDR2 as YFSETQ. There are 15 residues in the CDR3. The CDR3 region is CASSSQGAGANVLTF. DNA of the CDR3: TGCGCCAGCAGCTCACAGGGGGCTGGGGCCAACGTCCTGACTTTC.

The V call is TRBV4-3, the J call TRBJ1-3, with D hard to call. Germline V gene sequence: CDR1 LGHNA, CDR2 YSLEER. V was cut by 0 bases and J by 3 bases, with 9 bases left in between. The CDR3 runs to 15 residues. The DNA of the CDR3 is TGCGCCAGCAGCCAAGATCGGGAGGGTGGAAACACCATATATTTT. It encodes CASSQDREGGNTIYF.

The CDR3 DNA follows: TGCGCCAGCACAGACCAATCCGGACTGAACACAGATACGCAGTATTTT. Translated: CASTDQSGLNTDTQYF. This sequence joins TRBV10-1 and TRBJ2-3, with a tentative D call TRBD2 (5 bases). Germline V gene sequence: CDR1 WNHNN, CDR2 SYGVQD (reference sequence). V was pared by 7 bases and J by 2 bases, with 19 bases between. This CDR3 contains 16 residues.

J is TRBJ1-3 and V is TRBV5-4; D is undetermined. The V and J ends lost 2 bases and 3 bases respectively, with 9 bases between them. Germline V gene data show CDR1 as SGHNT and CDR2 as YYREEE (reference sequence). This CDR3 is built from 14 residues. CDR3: CASSLGRLGNTIYF. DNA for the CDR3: TGTGCCAGCAGCTTAGGTCGACTTGGAAACACCATATATTTT.

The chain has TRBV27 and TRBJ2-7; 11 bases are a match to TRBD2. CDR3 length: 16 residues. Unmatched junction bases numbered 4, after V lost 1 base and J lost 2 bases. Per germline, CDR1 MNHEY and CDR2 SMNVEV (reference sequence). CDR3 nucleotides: TGTGCCAGCAGTTTATACGGGACTAGCGGTACCTACGAGCAGTACTTC. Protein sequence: CASSLYGTSGTYEQYF.

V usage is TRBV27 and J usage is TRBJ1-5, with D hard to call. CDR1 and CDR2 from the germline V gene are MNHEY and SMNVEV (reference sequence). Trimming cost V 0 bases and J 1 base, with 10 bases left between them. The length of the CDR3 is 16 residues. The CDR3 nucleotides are TGTGCCAGCAGTTTATCCTCGACCAGGAGCAATCAGCCCCAGCATTTT. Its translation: CASSLSSTRSNQPQHF.

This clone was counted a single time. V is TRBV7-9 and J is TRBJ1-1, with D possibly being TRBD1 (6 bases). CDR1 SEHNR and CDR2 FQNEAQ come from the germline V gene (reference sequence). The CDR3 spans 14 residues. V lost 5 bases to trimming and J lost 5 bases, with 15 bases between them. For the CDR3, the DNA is TGTGCCAGCAGCCTAAAAGGGGGGGCAACTGAAGCTTTCTTT. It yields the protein CASSLKGGATEAFF. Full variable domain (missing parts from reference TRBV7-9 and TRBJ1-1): DTGVSQNPRHKITKRGQNVTFRCDPISEHNRLYWYRQTLGQGPEFLTYFQNEAQLEKSRLLSDRFSAERPKGSFSTLEIQRTEQGDSAMYLCASSLKGGATEAFFGQGTRLTVV.